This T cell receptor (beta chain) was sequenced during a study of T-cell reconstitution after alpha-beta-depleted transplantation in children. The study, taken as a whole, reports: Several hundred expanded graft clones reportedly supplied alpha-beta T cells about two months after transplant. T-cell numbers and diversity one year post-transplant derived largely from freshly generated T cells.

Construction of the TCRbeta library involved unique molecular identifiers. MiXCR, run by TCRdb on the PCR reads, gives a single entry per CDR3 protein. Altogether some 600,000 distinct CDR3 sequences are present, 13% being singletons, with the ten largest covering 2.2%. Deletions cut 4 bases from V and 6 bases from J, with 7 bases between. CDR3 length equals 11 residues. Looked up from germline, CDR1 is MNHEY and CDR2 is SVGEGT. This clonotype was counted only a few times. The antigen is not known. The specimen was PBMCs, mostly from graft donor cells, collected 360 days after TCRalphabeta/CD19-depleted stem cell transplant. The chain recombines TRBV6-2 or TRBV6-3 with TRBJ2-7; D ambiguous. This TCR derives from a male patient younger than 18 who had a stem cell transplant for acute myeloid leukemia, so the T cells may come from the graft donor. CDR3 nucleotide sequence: TGTGCCAGCAGTTGGAGTCGCGAGCAGTACTTC. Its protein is CASSWSREQYF.